This T cell receptor beta chain comes out of a study of cytomegalovirus exposure and HLA in healthy donors. PCR used 60 Vbeta primers and 13 Jbeta primers. Sequenced by immunoSEQ multiplex PCR; TCRdb stores in-frame clones only, minus some. The data hold fewer than 200,000 clones, with approximately 80% observed a single time. The CDR3 covers 14 residues. Germline V gene lookup returns CDR1 SGHRS and CDR2 YFSETQ. The chain combines TRBV5-1 with TRBJ2-5; TRBD1 agrees at 8 bases. The closer fit of TRBJ2-7 to the DNA end suggests the J call may be wrong. The TCR sequence derives from a woman between 50 and 59 years old in good health and CMV-seronegative. Sample: PBMCs. The CDR3 region is CASSSGQGLNEQYF. The CDR3 DNA is TGCGCCAGCAGCTCCGGACAGGGACTCAACGAGCAGTACTTC.